Following are 19 T cell receptor beta chains from one sample sequenced in a study of PD-1 blockade in classical Hodgkin lymphoma. Sequencing used immunoSEQ multiplex PCR; TCRdb keeps in-frame clones, though not all of them. The sample holds roughly 7,200 clones; around four fifths are singletons and the top ten take under 5%. Each patient experienced a relapse that followed autologous stem cell transplantation, and brentuximab vedotin exposure varied. The authors purified CD4+ T cells from thawed PBMCs by magnetic negative selection. The source material was CD4+ T cells from blood, sampled at baseline. These TCRs come from a human donor with classical Hodgkin lymphoma.

The V and J genes are TRBV5-1 and TRBJ2-5; the D is unclear. The CDR3 length is 13 residues. The V end was cut by 2 bases, the J end by 2 bases, with 7 bases between. Germline V lookup: CDR1 SGHRS, CDR2 YFSETQ. CDR3 residues: CASSLYLQETQYF. CDR3 in DNA: TGCGCCAGCAGCTTATATTTGCAAGAGACCCAGTACTTC. The full variable domain, in which reference TRBV5-1 and TRBJ2-5 provide the parts outside the CDR3, is KAGVTQTPRYLIKTRGQQVTLSCSPISGHRSVSWYQQTPGQGLQFLFEYFSETQRNKGNFPGRFSGRQFSNSRSEMNVSTLELGDSALYLCASSLYLQETQYFGPGTRLLVL.

This sequence joins TRBV21-1 and TRBJ1-5; the DNA was not used to check the table's D call, TRBD1. TRBV21-1 is noted as a pseudogene. CDR3 length: 17 amino acids. DNA for the CDR3: TGTGCCAGCAGCAACCTGACAGGGTCGGAGAGCAATCAGCCCCAGCATTTT. This gives the protein CASSNLTGSESNQPQHF.

V gene TRBV7-2 combines with J gene TRBJ2-3; 9 nucleotides line up with TRBD2. V was pared by 3 bases and J by 5 bases, with 6 bases of the junction left unmatched. CDR1 SGHTA and CDR2 FQGNSA come from the germline V gene. The CDR3 totals 15 residues. CDR3 DNA: TGTGCCAGCAGCTTTGTAGCGGGGGCGGGAGATACGCAGTATTTT. The encoded protein is CASSFVAGAGDTQYF.

This clone occurred a few times. CDR3 sequence: CASSLGTAGELFF. The CDR3 DNA is TGCGCCAGCAGCTTGGGGACGGCCGGGGAGCTGTTTTTT. The chain couples TRBV5-1 to TRBJ2-2; no definite D call. The CDR3 sequence is 13 residues long. Germline V gene data show CDR1 as SGHRS and CDR2 as YFSETQ. The V gene lost 0 bases and the J gene lost 6 bases, with 6 bases spanning the gap.

This clone was seen a single time. The gene calls are TRBV7-9 and TRBJ1-1; perhaps TRBD1 as D (5 bases). The CDR3 is 16 residues long. Trimming pared 5 bases from V and 0 bases from J, leaving 16 bases between. The germline V gene has CDR1 SEHNR and CDR2 FQNEAQ (reference sequence). The CDR3 loop reads CASSPPVWGLNTEAFF. The CDR3 coding sequence is TGTGCCAGCAGCCCCCCTGTCTGGGGCTTGAACACTGAAGCTTTCTTT. Combining the CDR3 with reference TRBV7-9 and TRBJ1-1 gives the whole variable domain DTGVSQNPRHKITKRGQNVTFRCDPISEHNRLYWYRQTLGQGPEFLTYFQNEAQLEKSRLLSDRFSAERPKGSFSTLEIQRTEQGDSAMYLCASSPPVWGLNTEAFFGQGTRLTVV.

This clone was observed once. This sequence joins TRBV2 and TRBJ1-5; D is undetermined. Trimming shortened V by 1 base and J by 2 bases, and 6 bases separated the two germline ends. The CDR3 consists of 14 residues. From germline, CDR1 is SNHLY and CDR2 FYNNEI. CDR3 bases: TGTGCCAGCAGTGAAGTTCGTGGCAATCAGCCCCAGCATTTT. Its protein product is CASSEVRGNQPQHF.

The genes are TRBV11-2 and TRBJ2-1, with D uncertain. CDR3 length: 13 amino acids. Trimming pared 3 bases from V and 10 bases from J, leaving 13 bases between. CDR1 and CDR2 from the germline V gene are SGHAT and FQNNGV. As DNA, the CDR3 is TGTGCCAGCAGCTTTGCAGCATCCGTAGAGCAGTTCTTC. Translating gives CASSFAASVEQFF.

This chain links TRBV6-1 with TRBJ1-4; 8 bases are a match to TRBD1. The V gene end was trimmed by 6 bases and the J gene end by 12 bases; junction bases not matched to a gene: 6. The CDR3 totals 12 residues. Per germline, CDR1 MNHNS and CDR2 SASEGT. The CDR3 loop reads CASRGGQGELFF. The CDR3 DNA sequence: TGTGCCAGCAGGGGAGGACAGGGAGAACTGTTTTTT.

V usage is TRBV5-1 and J usage is TRBJ2-2; TRBD2 might be the D (6 bases). Germline CDR1 SGHRS, CDR2 YFSETQ. Trimming took 4 bases from V and 7 from J, leaving 11 bases between them. This CDR3 has 13 residues. The CDR3, as DNA: TGCGCCAGCAGCCGAGCCGGGGGCGGGGAGCTGTTTTTT. This sequence encodes CASSRAGGGELFF.

The chain recombines TRBV2 with TRBJ2-5; the match to TRBD2 covers 10 bases. With 8 bases clipped from V and 5 bases from J, the junction kept 8 bases outside the gene matches. The CDR3 runs to 14 residues. Germline CDR1 reads SNHLY; CDR2 reads FYNNEI. CDR3 region: CASGSGGAGETQYF. CDR3 nucleotide sequence: TGTGCCAGCGGGAGCGGGGGGGCGGGTGAGACCCAGTACTTC.

Only one count was recorded for this clone. The chain combines TRBV5-1 with TRBJ2-1, with 10 bases fitting TRBD2. This CDR3 comprises 13 residues. V dropped 2 bases and J dropped 13; count of bases not matched to a gene: 6. CDR1 is SGHRS and CDR2 is YFSETQ in the germline V gene. Here the CDR3 DNA reads TGCGCCAGCAGCTTAGATAGCGGGGGGCACCAGTTCTTC. Residues: CASSLDSGGHQFF. Combining the CDR3 with reference TRBV5-1 and TRBJ2-1 gives the whole variable domain KAGVTQTPRYLIKTRGQQVTLSCSPISGHRSVSWYQQTPGQGLQFLFEYFSETQRNKGNFPGRFSGRQFSNSRSEMNVSTLELGDSALYLCASSLDSGGHQFFGPGTRLTVL.

The V and J genes are TRBV25-1 and TRBJ2-5; the D gene is possibly TRBD1 (6 bases). V was shortened by 4 bases and J by 2 bases, with 17 bases between the two germline ends. CDR3 length equals 16 residues. The germline gives CDR1 MGHDK, CDR2 SYGVNS. CDR3 nucleotide sequence: TGTGCCAGCAGTGCGACGACAGGAAGCGAGCAAGAGACCCAGTACTTC. Amino acids: CASSATTGSEQETQYF.

The rearrangement links TRBV5-6 to TRBJ2-3; D gene uncertain. The length of the CDR3 is 13 residues. V lost 9 bases and J lost 6, with 17 bases in between. In germline, CDR1 is SGHDT, CDR2 YYEEEE. The CDR3 spells CATARYITDTQYF. Written as DNA, the CDR3 is TGTGCCACTGCGCGCTACATCACGGATACGCAGTATTTT.

This chain links TRBV15 with TRBJ2-5; TRBD1 agrees at 9 bases. Trimming took 3 bases from V and 5 from J; bases not matched to a gene: 1. CDR3 length: 13 amino acids. CDR1 and CDR2 from the germline V gene are LNHNV and YYDKDF (reference sequence). This CDR3 is CATSSGTGETQYF. The CDR3 bases are TGTGCCACCAGCAGCGGGACAGGGGAGACCCAGTACTTC.

This clone has only one observation. The chain links TRBV2 to TRBJ1-2; D is perhaps TRBD1 (6 bases). Per the germline V gene, CDR1 is SNHLY and CDR2 is FYNNEI. Between the trimmed V and J ends, which lost 7 bases and 1 base, there was a span of 13 bases. This CDR3 spans 14 amino acids. Here the CDR3 DNA reads TGTGCCAGCAAGGGCAGGGGTATTAACTATGGCTACACCTTC. Translated, it gives CASKGRGINYGYTF.

This chain uses TRBV6-5 with TRBJ2-5; D is ambiguous. The germline CDR1 and CDR2 sequences are MNHEY and SVGAGI. The CDR3 runs 13 residues. V lost 2 bases and J 5 bases, leaving 9 bases between the germline ends. The CDR3 region has the DNA TGTGCCAGCAGTTACAGCCCCCGGGAGACCCAGTACTTC. Encoded protein: CASSYSPRETQYF.

The chain couples TRBV30 to TRBJ1-2, with no clear D. V was shortened by 2 bases and J by 6 bases, with 10 bases between the two germline ends. This CDR3 has 12 amino acids. Germline loops: CDR1 GTSNPN, CDR2 SVGIG (reference sequence). The CDR3 DNA is TGTGCCTGGAGTAGGCAGATAAATGGCTACACCTTC. As protein: CAWSRQINGYTF.

The chain employs TRBV28 and TRBJ1-2, with D possibly being TRBD1 (5 bases). Looked up from germline, CDR1 is MDHEN and CDR2 is SYDVKM. The germline V and J ends were trimmed by 4 bases and 3 bases, with 21 bases remaining between them. The CDR3 totals 17 residues. As DNA, the CDR3 is TGTGCCAGCAGTTCGTCGTCGTGGGACCGATACTACTATGGCTACACCTTC. As protein: CASSSSSWDRYYYGYTF.

The chain combines TRBV19 with TRBJ2-7; D possibly corresponds to TRBD1 (5 bases). The CDR3 spans 14 residues. Deletions cut 3 bases from V and 0 bases from J, with 9 bases between. The germline V gene encodes CDR1 LNHDA and CDR2 SQIVND (reference sequence). The CDR3 sequence: CASSISDSSYEQYF. Here the CDR3 DNA reads TGTGCCAGTAGTATCAGTGACAGCTCCTACGAGCAGTACTTC.